This TCR beta chain appears in the sequencing data of a study of human T cells and chemical hapten exposure. Only a few counts were recorded for this clonotype. Germline V gene data show CDR1 as MNHEY and CDR2 as SVGAGI. J was trimmed by 4 bases and V by 4 bases; bases with no gene match: 3. The CDR3 sequence is 14 residues long. Time point defined: pre-sensitization, week 0. Stated treatment: therapeutic diphenylcyclopropenone sensitization with weekly scalp DPC. From the RACE reads, TCRdb called clonotypes with MiXCR, one entry per CDR3 protein. The data hold more than 300,000 distinct CDR3 sequences, with approximately 5% observed a single time.

The chain is built from TRBV6-5 and TRBJ1-1; 10 bases fit TRBD1. Source: whole blood, taken in connection with sensitization to the hapten diphenylcyclopropenone (DPC). The TCR originated in a woman between 45 and 60 years old with alopecia areata. Some clones in this sample may be carry-over from other donors' samples. CDR3 sequence reads: CASSWTGGSTEAFF. DNA of the CDR3: TGTGCCAGCAGTTGGACAGGGGGAAGCACTGAAGCTTTCTTT.